This TCR beta chain appears in the sequencing data of a study of beta chain features in type 1 diabetes. CDR3 size: 14 residues. CDR1 is SGHRS, CDR2 YFSETQ, per germline. Trimming removed 4 bases from V and 3 bases from J, with 13 bases in between. Whole-study findings and limits: Type 1 diabetes patients showed a moderate but significant shortening of TCRB CDR3s in all four CD4+ subsets. Among patients, naive, central memory and Treg TCRB repertoires appeared more similar than among healthy donors.

TCRB transcripts that were expressed got sequenced, as all of the isolated RNA had been reverse transcribed. Libraries were prepared by immunoSEQ multiplex PCR; TCRdb keeps only in-frame clonotypes and omits some of them. Among 150,000 to 180,000 clones listed, 10% were seen once. This clone showed up just a few times. No antigen is known for it. The chain recombines TRBV5-1 with TRBJ1-2; weak D call: TRBD1 (5 bases). Specimen: central memory CD4+ T cells from blood. The TCR comes from a man between 25 and 39 years old with type 1 diabetes. The CDR3 reads CASSPDDSYYGYTF. The CDR3 region has the DNA TGCGCCAGCAGCCCGGATGACAGTTACTATGGCTACACCTTC.